The 27 T cell receptor beta chains in this list originate from one sample, sequenced in a study of blood T cell repertoires in COVID-19. The protocol was immunoSEQ multiplex PCR, while the TCRdb copy is restricted to in-frame clones and leaves out a portion. The top ten hold 4.5% to 5% of the sample, which has about 160,000 clones, 92% seen once. What was sequenced was peripheral blood. The receptor source for this set is a man aged 25 to 40 with COVID-19, enrolled during active disease.

In this sample, this clone turned up once. The chain employs TRBV6-2 or TRBV6-3 and TRBJ2-7; 14 bases fit TRBD2. V was clipped by 6 bases and J by 6 bases; unmatched bases: 7. This CDR3 is built from 15 residues. Per the germline V gene, CDR1 is MNHEY and CDR2 is SVGEGT. Here the CDR3 DNA reads TGTGCCAGCAGGCCTTTGACTAGCGGGGGGGTCGAGCAGTACTTC. Its protein is CASRPLTSGGVEQYF.

CDR3 DNA sequence: TGTGCCAGCTCACCAAGATATTTTCAGGTAGGGAGTATGAACACTGAAGCTTTCTTT. As protein: CASSPRYFQVGSMNTEAFF. The chain has TRBV18 and TRBJ1-1; D gene ambiguous. The CDR3 totals 19 residues. Germline V gene lookup returns CDR1 KGHSH and CDR2 LQKENI. V was pared by 2 bases and J by 0 bases, with 22 bases between.

This chain links TRBV5-4 with TRBJ2-3; TRBD2 aligns across 11 bases. The CDR3 extends over 19 amino acids. V shed 4 bases and J 5 bases; nucleotides not matched to a gene: 18. Germline V gene data show CDR1 as SGHNT and CDR2 as YYREEE (reference sequence). CDR3 nucleotide sequence: TGTGCCAGCAGCACCTTCCGGGCTAGCGGGGGGCCCGCCGGAGATACGCAGTATTTT. Protein sequence: CASSTFRASGGPAGDTQYF. Using reference TRBV5-4 and TRBJ2-3 for the parts outside the CDR3, the full variable domain is ETGVTQSPTHLIKTRGQQVTLRCSSQSGHNTVSWYQQALGQGPQFIFQYYREEENGRGNFPPRFSGLQFPNYSSELNVNALELDDSALYLCASSTFRASGGPAGDTQYFGPGTRLTVL.

The chain recombines TRBV19 with TRBJ2-1; 11 positions agree with TRBD2. J was trimmed by 6 bases and V by 1 base; bases with no gene match: 5. Germline loops: CDR1 LNHDA, CDR2 SQIVND (reference sequence). CDR3 length equals 16 residues. This chain's CDR3 is CASSIGWLAGGNEQFF. The CDR3 region has the DNA TGTGCCAGTAGTATAGGTTGGCTAGCGGGGGGCAATGAGCAGTTCTTC.

This CDR3 is CASSLDTRTGDGYTF. The CDR3 nucleotides are TGCGCCAGCAGCTTGGATACAAGGACAGGGGATGGCTACACCTTC. The J gene is TRBJ1-2, the V gene TRBV5-1, with TRBD1 identical over 9 bases. Losses at the gene ends were 0 bases for V and 6 bases for J; bases not matched to a gene: 6. Germline CDR1 and CDR2: SGHRS and YFSETQ. The CDR3 has 15 amino acids.

This clone was counted once. The V gene is TRBV9, the J gene TRBJ1-2; D is possibly TRBD1 (6 bases). The V gene lost 2 bases and the J gene lost 5 bases, with 10 bases spanning the gap. Germline V lookup: CDR1 SGDLS, CDR2 YYNGEE. The CDR3 extends over 13 amino acids. As DNA, the CDR3 is TGTGCCAGCAGCGTCCAGGGGCAATATGGCTACACCTTC. Amino acids: CASSVQGQYGYTF.

The CDR3: CASGSATNEKLFF. DNA of the CDR3: TGTGCTTCCGGGAGTGCAACTAATGAAAAACTGTTTTTT. This sequence joins TRBV12-5 and TRBJ1-4, with no clear D. The length of the CDR3 is 13 residues. The germline gives CDR1 LGHNT, CDR2 FRNRAP. V was pared by 11 bases and J by 0 bases, with 10 bases between.

The chain employs TRBV27 and TRBJ1-5, with TRBD1 identical over 10 bases. Unmatched junction bases numbered 3, after V lost 5 bases and J lost 2 bases. The CDR3 extends over 15 amino acids. Germline values: CDR1 MNHEY, CDR2 SMNVEV (reference sequence). CDR3 in amino acids: CASSQGTGGNQPQHF. In DNA form, the CDR3 reads TGTGCCAGCAGTCAAGGGACAGGGGGCAATCAGCCCCAGCATTTT.

This clone came up once. This chain uses TRBV5-6 with TRBJ1-2; the match to TRBD1 covers 9 bases. Germline CDR1 SGHDT, CDR2 YYEEEE. Germline trimming cut 1 base from V and 9 bases from J; bases unmatched to any gene: 4. CDR3 length: 13 amino acids. Here the CDR3 DNA reads TGTGCCAGCAGCTTGACAGGGGGCGTTAGCTACACCTTC. This sequence encodes CASSLTGGVSYTF.

The chain carries TRBV6-5 and TRBJ1-2; possibly TRBD1 for D (6 bases). The length of the CDR3 is 13 residues. Germline assignment: CDR1 MNHEY and CDR2 SVGAGI. Trimming removed 6 bases at V and 6 bases at J, with 14 bases between. The CDR3 region is CASRWTEKDGYTF. As DNA, the CDR3 is TGTGCCAGCAGATGGACAGAAAAAGATGGCTACACCTTC.

The CDR3 region has the DNA TGTGCCACCAGCAGAGAAGGGGTCACCGGGGAGCTGTTTTTT. Protein product: CATSREGVTGELFF. The rearrangement links TRBV15 to TRBJ2-2; D is possibly TRBD1 (5 bases). Germline CDR1 LNHNV, CDR2 YYDKDF (reference sequence). The CDR3 totals 14 residues. The ends were cut back, 0 bases at V and 4 bases at J, with 6 bases in the middle. Full variable domain (missing parts from reference TRBV15 and TRBJ2-2): DAMVIQNPRYQVTQFGKPVTLSCSQTLNHNVMYWYQQKSSQAPKLLFHYYDKDFNNEADTPDNFQSRRPNTSFCFLDIRSPGLGDTAMYLCATSREGVTGELFFGEGSRLTVL.

The chain combines TRBV19 with TRBJ1-2; 12 bases map to TRBD1. Germline-derived CDR1 and CDR2 are LNHDA and SQIVND (reference sequence). This CDR3 comprises 14 residues. V lost 5 bases to trimming and J lost 8 bases; unmatched junction nucleotides: 6. For the CDR3, the DNA is TGTGCCAGTAGTCAGGGACAGGGGGCCCGAGGCTACACCTTC. Translating it yields CASSQGQGARGYTF.

The chain uses TRBV19 and TRBJ1-1; 9 bases line up with TRBD1. Germline V gives CDR1 LNHDA, CDR2 SQIVND (reference sequence). The CDR3 contains 13 residues. V was clipped by 5 bases and J by 10 bases; unmatched bases: 8. DNA of the CDR3: TGTGCCAGTAGTTTCGCCGGGACAGGGAGAGCTTTCTTT. Protein sequence: CASSFAGTGRAFF.

J is TRBJ2-7 and V is TRBV3-1 (or the pseudogene TRBV3-2), with D perhaps TRBD1 (5 bases). Germline V lookup: CDR1 LGHDT, CDR2 YNNKEL (reference sequence). The CDR3 is made up of 16 amino acids. Trimming removed 0 bases at V and 2 bases at J, with 14 bases between. This CDR3 reads CASSQDGKGSPYEQYF. The CDR3 DNA reads as TGTGCCAGCAGCCAAGATGGGAAGGGGTCCCCCTACGAGCAGTACTTC.

V usage is TRBV12-5 and J usage is TRBJ2-2, with D tentatively TRBD2 (6 bases). Germline CDR1 is LGHNT and CDR2 is FRNRAP. V lost 5 bases and J lost 2, with 15 bases in between. The CDR3 is 16 amino acids. The CDR3 region is CASGAGTDSNTGELFF. The CDR3 DNA is TGTGCTAGTGGTGCCGGGACTGACTCCAACACCGGGGAGCTGTTTTTT.

CDR3 nucleotides: TGTGCCAGCACCCCTGGACAGGGGGGAACCGGGGAGCTGTTTTTT. Translated, it gives CASTPGQGGTGELFF. J is TRBJ2-2 and V is TRBV11-2; 10 bases are a match to TRBD1. After removal of 7 bases from V and 5 bases from J, the junction contained 7 bases not matched to a gene. Germline assignment: CDR1 SGHAT and CDR2 FQNNGV. The CDR3 sequence is 15 residues long.

V usage is TRBV19 and J usage is TRBJ1-6; 11 bases are a match to TRBD1. The CDR3 consists of 17 residues. CDR1 is LNHDA and CDR2 is SQIVND in the germline V gene (reference sequence). V trimming: 5 bases; J trimming: 2 bases; junction bases outside the gene matches: 5. CDR3 DNA sequence: TGTGCCAGTAGTTTCGGGACAGGGGGAACCTATAATTCACCCCTCCACTTT. Amino acid sequence: CASSFGTGGTYNSPLHF. The whole variable domain, remainder taken from reference TRBV19 and TRBJ1-6, is DGGITQSPKYLFRKEGQNVTLSCEQNLNHDAMYWYRQDPGQGLRLIYYSQIVNDFQKGDIAEGYSVSREKKESFPLTVTSAQKNPTAFYLCASSFGTGGTYNSPLHFGNGTRLTVT.

The V gene is TRBV28, the J gene TRBJ1-2, with TRBD1 identical over 7 bases. V trimming: 6 bases; J trimming: 8 bases; junction bases outside the gene matches: 6. The length of the CDR3 is 12 residues. Per the germline V gene, CDR1 is MDHEN and CDR2 is SYDVKM. The chain's CDR3 is CASSRQGFGYTF. The CDR3 region has the DNA TGTGCCAGCAGCCGACAGGGCTTCGGCTACACCTTC.

This chain joins TRBV5-1 and TRBJ2-1, with 12 bases aligning to TRBD2. The CDR3 spans 15 residues. Losses at the gene ends were 5 bases for V and 4 bases for J; bases not matched to a gene: 4. Germline-derived CDR1 and CDR2 are SGHRS and YFSETQ. The CDR3 region has the DNA TGCGCCAGCAGGGATGGGACTAGCGGGTACAATGAGCAGTTCTTC. It is translated as CASRDGTSGYNEQFF. The variable domain in full, completed from reference TRBV5-1 and TRBJ2-1, reads KAGVTQTPRYLIKTRGQQVTLSCSPISGHRSVSWYQQTPGQGLQFLFEYFSETQRNKGNFPGRFSGRQFSNSRSEMNVSTLELGDSALYLCASRDGTSGYNEQFFGPGTRLTVL.

The chain combines TRBV19 with TRBJ1-2; D may be TRBD1 (5 bases). Trimming removed 3 bases at V and 2 bases at J, with 13 bases between. Per germline, CDR1 LNHDA and CDR2 SQIVND (reference sequence). The CDR3 extends over 15 amino acids. Written as DNA, the CDR3 is TGTGCCAGTAGTATTTCTAGGGGCCCCAACTATGGCTACACCTTC. Translated, it gives CASSISRGPNYGYTF.

The chain is built from TRBV28 and TRBJ2-1; a possible D gene is TRBD2 (6 bases). The V end was cut by 8 bases, the J end by 3 bases, with 8 bases between. CDR1 MDHEN and CDR2 SYDVKM come from the germline V gene. CDR3 length: 12 amino acids. The CDR3 protein is CASRENYNEQFF. Here the CDR3 DNA reads TGTGCCAGCCGGGAGAACTACAATGAGCAGTTCTTC.

The DNA of the CDR3 is TGTGCCAGCAGCCCCGGGACTAGCGGGTACCCCCACTGGGAGCAGTACTTC. Its translation is CASSPGTSGYPHWEQYF. V gene TRBV13 combines with J gene TRBJ2-7; 12 positions agree with TRBD2. V lost 5 bases to trimming and J lost 7 bases; unmatched junction nucleotides: 15. Germline assignment: CDR1 PRHDT and CDR2 FYEKMQ (reference sequence). This CDR3 comprises 17 residues.

This CDR3 reads CASTPIPRIYNEQFF. In DNA form, the CDR3 reads TGTGCCAGTACCCCCATCCCCAGGATATACAATGAGCAGTTCTTC. The J gene is TRBJ2-1, the V gene TRBV19, with no clear D. The germline V and J ends were trimmed by 7 bases and 4 bases, with 17 bases remaining between them. The CDR3 is made up of 15 amino acids. The V gene's germline CDR1 is LNHDA and CDR2 SQIVND (reference sequence).

This chain uses TRBV6-5 with TRBJ2-7; D is perhaps TRBD1 (6 bases). Germline V CDR1 and CDR2: MNHEY, SVGAGI. This CDR3 has 13 amino acids. The V end was cut by 8 bases, the J end by 0 bases, with 11 bases between. CDR3 coding DNA: TGTGCCAGCTTAGGGACAAGCTCCTACGAGCAGTACTTC. It encodes CASLGTSSYEQYF.

This chain connects TRBV29-1 to TRBJ1-6; 7 bases fit TRBD1. The V segment lost 1 base and the J segment 8 bases; nucleotides outside the gene matches: 5. The CDR3 sequence is 14 residues long. Germline CDR1 SQVTM, CDR2 ANQGSEA. CDR3 sequence: CSVEGTGSDSPLHF. The CDR3 bases are TGCAGCGTTGAAGGGACAGGCTCGGATTCACCCCTCCACTTT.

In DNA, the CDR3 is TGCAGCGTTGGTCTAGCGGGAGGGCCTCGCAATGAGCAGTTCTTC. Protein: CSVGLAGGPRNEQFF. V gene TRBV29-1 combines with J gene TRBJ2-1, with 12 bases identical to TRBD2. The germline CDR1 and CDR2 sequences are SQVTM and ANQGSEA. The CDR3 totals 15 residues. Trimming cost V 4 bases and J 6 bases; bases outside gene matches: 7.

The V gene is TRBV7-3, the J gene TRBJ1-1; D is perhaps TRBD1 (5 bases). V lost 8 bases and J 1 base, leaving 11 bases between the germline ends. This CDR3 is 13 amino acids long. Germline-derived CDR1 and CDR2 are SGHTA and FQGTGA. DNA for the CDR3: TGTGCCAGCGGCAGGGCGACGAACACTGAAGCTTTCTTT. This encodes CASGRATNTEAFF.